This record concerns one TCR beta chain sequence. The source of the sample is a study of blood T cell repertoires in COVID-19. V lost 6 bases to trimming and J lost 5 bases, with 16 bases between them. The CDR3 is made up of 15 amino acids. Per germline, CDR1 ENHRY and CDR2 SYGVKD. Some clones are missing from TCRdb's copy, which holds only in-frame ones; the method was immunoSEQ multiplex PCR. The sample lists 290,000 or so clones; approximately 78% were seen once. What was sequenced was PBMCs or T cells enriched from blood (not recorded which). The TCR sequence derives from a man aged 40-49 years who had been exposed to COVID-19. This sequence joins TRBV10-3 and TRBJ2-2, with D possibly TRBD2 on 7 matching bases. CDR3 loop: CAISRERGGTGELFF. The CDR3 region has the DNA TGTGCCATCAGCCGAGAGAGGGGGGGAACCGGGGAGCTGTTTTTT.